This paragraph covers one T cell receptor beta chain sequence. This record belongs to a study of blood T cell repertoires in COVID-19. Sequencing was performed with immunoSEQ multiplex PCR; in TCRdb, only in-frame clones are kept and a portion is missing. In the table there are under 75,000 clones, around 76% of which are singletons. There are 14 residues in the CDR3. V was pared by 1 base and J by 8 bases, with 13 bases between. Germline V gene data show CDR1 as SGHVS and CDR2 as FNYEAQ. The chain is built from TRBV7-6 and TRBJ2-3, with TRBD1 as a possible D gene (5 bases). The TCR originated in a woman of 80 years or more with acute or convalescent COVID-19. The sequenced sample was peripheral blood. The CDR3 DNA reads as TGTGCCAGCAGCTTAGGTGGGGCTAGGGGTACGCAGTATTTT. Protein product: CASSLGGARGTQYF.